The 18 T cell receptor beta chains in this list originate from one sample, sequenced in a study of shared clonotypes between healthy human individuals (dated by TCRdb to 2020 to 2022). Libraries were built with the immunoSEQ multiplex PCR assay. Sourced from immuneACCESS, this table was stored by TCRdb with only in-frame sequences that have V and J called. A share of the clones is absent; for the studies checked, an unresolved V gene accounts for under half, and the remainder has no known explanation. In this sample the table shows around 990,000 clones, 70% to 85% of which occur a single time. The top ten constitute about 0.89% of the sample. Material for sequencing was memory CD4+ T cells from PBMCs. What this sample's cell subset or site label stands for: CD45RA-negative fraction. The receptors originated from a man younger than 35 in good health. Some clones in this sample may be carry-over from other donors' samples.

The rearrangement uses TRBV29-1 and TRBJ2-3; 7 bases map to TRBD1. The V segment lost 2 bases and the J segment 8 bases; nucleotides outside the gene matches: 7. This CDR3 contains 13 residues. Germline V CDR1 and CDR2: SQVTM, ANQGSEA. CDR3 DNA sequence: TGCAGCGTTGAAATACAGACAGGGTCTACGCAGTATTTT. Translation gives CSVEIQTGSTQYF.

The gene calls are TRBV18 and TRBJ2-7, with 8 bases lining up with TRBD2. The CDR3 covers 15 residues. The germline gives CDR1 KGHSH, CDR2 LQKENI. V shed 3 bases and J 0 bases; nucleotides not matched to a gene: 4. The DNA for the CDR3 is TGTGCCAGCTCACCGGCGGGGGGAAACTCCTACGAGCAGTACTTC. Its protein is CASSPAGGNSYEQYF.

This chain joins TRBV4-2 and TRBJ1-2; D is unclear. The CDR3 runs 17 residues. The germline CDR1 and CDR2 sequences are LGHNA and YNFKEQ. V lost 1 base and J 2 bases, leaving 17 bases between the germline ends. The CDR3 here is CASSQVMASGWNYGYTF. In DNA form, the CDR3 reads TGTGCCAGCAGCCAAGTTATGGCCTCCGGCTGGAACTATGGCTACACCTTC.

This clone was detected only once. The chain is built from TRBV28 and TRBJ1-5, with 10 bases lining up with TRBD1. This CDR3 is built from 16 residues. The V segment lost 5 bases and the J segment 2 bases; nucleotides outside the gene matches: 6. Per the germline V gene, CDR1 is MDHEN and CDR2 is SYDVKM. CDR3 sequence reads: CASSDRGRVGNQPQHF. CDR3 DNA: TGTGCCAGCAGTGACAGGGGGCGGGTTGGCAATCAGCCCCAGCATTTT.

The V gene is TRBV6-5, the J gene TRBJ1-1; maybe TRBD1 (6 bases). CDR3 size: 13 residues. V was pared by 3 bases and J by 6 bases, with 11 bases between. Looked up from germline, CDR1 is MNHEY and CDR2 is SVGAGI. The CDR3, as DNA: TGTGCCAGCAGTTATGGGGGGGCCCCTGAAGCTTTCTTT. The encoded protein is CASSYGGAPEAFF.

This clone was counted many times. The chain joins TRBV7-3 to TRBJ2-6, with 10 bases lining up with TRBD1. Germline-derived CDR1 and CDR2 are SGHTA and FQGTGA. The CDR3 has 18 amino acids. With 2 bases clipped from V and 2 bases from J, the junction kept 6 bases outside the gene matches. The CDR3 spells CASSLGGQGMAGANVLTF. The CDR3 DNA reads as TGTGCCAGCAGCTTAGGGGGACAGGGGATGGCTGGGGCCAACGTCCTGACTTTC.

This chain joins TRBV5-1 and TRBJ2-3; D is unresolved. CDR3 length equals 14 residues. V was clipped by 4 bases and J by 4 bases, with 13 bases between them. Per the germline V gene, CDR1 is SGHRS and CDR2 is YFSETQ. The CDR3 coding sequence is TGCGCCAGCAGCCCTCCTACGCTACCAGATACGCAGTATTTT. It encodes CASSPPTLPDTQYF.

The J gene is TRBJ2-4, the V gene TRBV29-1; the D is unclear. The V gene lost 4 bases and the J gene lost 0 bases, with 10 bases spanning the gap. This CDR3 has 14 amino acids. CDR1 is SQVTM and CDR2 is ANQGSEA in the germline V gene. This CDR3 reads CSVATKLAKNIQYF. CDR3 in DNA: TGCAGCGTTGCTACCAAACTAGCCAAAAACATTCAGTACTTC. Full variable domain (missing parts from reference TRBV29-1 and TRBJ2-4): SAVISQKPSRDICQRGTSLTIQCQVDSQVTMMFWYRQQPGQSLTLIATANQGSEATYESGFVIDKFPISRPNLTFSTLTVSNMSPEDSSIYLCSVATKLAKNIQYFGAGTRLSVL.

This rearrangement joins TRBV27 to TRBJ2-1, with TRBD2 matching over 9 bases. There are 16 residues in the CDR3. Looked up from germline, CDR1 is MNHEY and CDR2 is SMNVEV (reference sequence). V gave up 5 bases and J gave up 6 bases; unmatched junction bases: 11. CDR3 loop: CASSPRGSGSPNEQFF. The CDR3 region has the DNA TGTGCCAGCAGTCCCCGGGGTAGCGGGAGTCCCAATGAGCAGTTCTTC.

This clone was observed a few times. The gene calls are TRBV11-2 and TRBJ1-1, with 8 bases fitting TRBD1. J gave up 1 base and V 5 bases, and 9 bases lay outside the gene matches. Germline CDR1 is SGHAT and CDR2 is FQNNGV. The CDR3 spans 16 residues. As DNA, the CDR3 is TGTGCCAGCAGCCCAAGGGGCGGACAGGGGAACACTGAAGCTTTCTTT. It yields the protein CASSPRGGQGNTEAFF.

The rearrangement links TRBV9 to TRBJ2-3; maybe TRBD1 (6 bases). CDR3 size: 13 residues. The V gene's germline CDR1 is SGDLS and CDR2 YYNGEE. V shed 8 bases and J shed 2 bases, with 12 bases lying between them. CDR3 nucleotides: TGTGCCAGTACCCGGACAGCCACAGATACGCAGTATTTT. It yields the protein CASTRTATDTQYF.

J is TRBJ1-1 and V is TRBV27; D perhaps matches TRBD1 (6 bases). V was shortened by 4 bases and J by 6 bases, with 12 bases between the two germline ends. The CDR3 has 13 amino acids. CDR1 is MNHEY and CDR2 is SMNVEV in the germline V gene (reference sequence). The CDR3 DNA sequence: TGTGCCAGCAGTTGGGTCAGGGGTCCTGAAGCTTTCTTT. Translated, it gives CASSWVRGPEAFF.

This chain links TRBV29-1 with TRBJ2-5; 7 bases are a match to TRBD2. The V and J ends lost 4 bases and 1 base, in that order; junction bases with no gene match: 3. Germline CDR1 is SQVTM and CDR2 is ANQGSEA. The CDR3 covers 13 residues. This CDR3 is CSVVPSGQETQYF. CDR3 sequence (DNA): TGCAGCGTTGTGCCTAGCGGCCAAGAGACCCAGTACTTC.

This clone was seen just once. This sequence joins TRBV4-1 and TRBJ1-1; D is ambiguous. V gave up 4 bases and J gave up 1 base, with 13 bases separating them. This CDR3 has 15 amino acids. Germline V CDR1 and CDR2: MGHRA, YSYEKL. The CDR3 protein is CASSLSRTANTEAFF. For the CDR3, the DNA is TGCGCCAGCAGCCTTAGTAGAACAGCGAACACTGAAGCTTTCTTT.

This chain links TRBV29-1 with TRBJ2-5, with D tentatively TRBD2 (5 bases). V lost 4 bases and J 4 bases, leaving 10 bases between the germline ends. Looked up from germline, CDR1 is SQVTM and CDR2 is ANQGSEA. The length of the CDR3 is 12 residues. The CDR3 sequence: CSVVLAGETQYF. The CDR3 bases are TGCAGCGTTGTTCTAGCAGGAGAGACCCAGTACTTC.

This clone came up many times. The CDR3 sequence is CASSFQGANEKLFF. The CDR3 DNA follows: TGTGCCAGCAGTTTCCAGGGGGCAAATGAAAAACTGTTTTTT. The chain couples TRBV28 to TRBJ1-4; 8 bases fit TRBD1. CDR1 MDHEN and CDR2 SYDVKM come from the germline V gene. With V trimmed by 3 bases and J by 5 bases, 2 bases remained unmatched. The CDR3 contains 14 residues.

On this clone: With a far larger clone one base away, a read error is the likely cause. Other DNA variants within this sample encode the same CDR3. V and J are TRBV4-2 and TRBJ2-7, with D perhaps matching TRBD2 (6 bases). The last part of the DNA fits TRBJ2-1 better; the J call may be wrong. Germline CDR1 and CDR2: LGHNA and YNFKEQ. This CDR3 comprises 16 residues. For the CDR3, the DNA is TGTGCCAGCAGCCTCTCGACTAGTGGGAGCTACAATGAGCAGTTCTTC. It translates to CASSLSTSGSYNEQFF.

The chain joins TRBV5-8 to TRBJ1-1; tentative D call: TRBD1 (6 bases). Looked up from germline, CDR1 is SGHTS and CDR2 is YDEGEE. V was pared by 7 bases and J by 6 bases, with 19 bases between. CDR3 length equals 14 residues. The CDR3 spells CASGMGRGAPEAFF. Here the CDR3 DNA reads TGTGCCAGCGGAATGGGACGGGGGGCCCCTGAAGCTTTCTTT.